Detailed here is one TCR beta chain. Its specificity is not known. This PCR relied on a set of 60 Vbeta primers and 13 Jbeta primers. Libraries were prepared by immunoSEQ multiplex PCR; TCRdb keeps only in-frame clonotypes and omits some of them. This table has about 120,000 clones, about 76% appearing once. The source of the sample is a study of cytomegalovirus exposure and HLA in healthy donors. Study-wide findings and caveats: In a later analysis, DRB1 alleles had the most associated TCRs; HLA-C alleles the fewest. Most observed TCR sequences were rare, whereas some public TCRs were detected in many donors.

Germline CDR1 is SGHRS and CDR2 is YFSETQ. The CDR3 is 14 residues long. The ends were cut back, 2 bases at V and 5 bases at J, with 13 bases in the middle. The chain has TRBV5-1 and TRBJ1-1; tentative D call: TRBD1 (5 bases). What was sequenced was PBMCs. The source of this sequence is a woman in her 40s in good health and CMV-seropositive. Here the CDR3 reads CASSFSEGRTEAFF. DNA of the CDR3: TGCGCCAGCAGCTTCTCCGAGGGGAGGACTGAAGCTTTCTTT.